This TCR beta chain was identified in a study of blood T cell repertoires in COVID-19. Study-wide context: Acute and convalescent COVID-19 samples came from the United States, Italy and Spain. From T cells, B-cell-depleted T cells, or PBMCs came the material, which was cDNA or gDNA.

While infection was still active, Seattle patients were enrolled and then followed longitudinally. CDR3 length: 14 residues. With 7 bases removed from V and 3 bases from J, the gap between germline ends came to 13 bases. Germline V gene lookup returns CDR1 MNHEY and CDR2 SVGAGI. Authors' analysis steps: The authors estimated nucleated cell counts from reference gene primer amplification. Method: immunoSEQ multiplex PCR; TCRdb's copy keeps in-frame clones and lacks some. V, J and clone size derive from that table, while D and trimming were established from the DNA sequence. Among 150,000 to 200,000 clones listed, 75% to 85% were seen once.

The sequence came from a woman between 55 and 75 years old with COVID-19, enrolled during active disease. This chain connects TRBV6-5 to TRBJ2-1, with D perhaps matching TRBD1 (6 bases). Sequenced material: peripheral blood. CDR3: CASTRGSLYNEQFF. Written as DNA, the CDR3 is TGTGCCAGCACCAGGGGTTCCCTCTACAATGAGCAGTTCTTC.